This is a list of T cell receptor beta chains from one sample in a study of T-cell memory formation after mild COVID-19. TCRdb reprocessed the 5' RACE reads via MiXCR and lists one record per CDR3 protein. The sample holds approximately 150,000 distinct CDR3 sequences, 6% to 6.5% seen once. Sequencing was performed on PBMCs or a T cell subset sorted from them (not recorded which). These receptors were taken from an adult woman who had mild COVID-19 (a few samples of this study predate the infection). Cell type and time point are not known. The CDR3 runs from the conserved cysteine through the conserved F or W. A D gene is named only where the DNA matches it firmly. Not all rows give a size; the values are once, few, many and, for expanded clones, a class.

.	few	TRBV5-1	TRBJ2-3	CASSLEARSDTQYF	TGCGCCAGCAGCTTGGAGGCCAGGTCAGATACGCAGTATTTT
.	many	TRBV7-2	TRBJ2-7	CASSSQGTNSYEQYF	TGTGCCAGCAGCTCCCAGGGGACTAACTCCTACGAGCAGTACTTC
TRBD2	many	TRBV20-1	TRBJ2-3	CSARAPGTSGPDTQYF	TGCAGTGCTAGAGCCCCCGGGACTAGCGGGCCAGATACGCAGTATTTT
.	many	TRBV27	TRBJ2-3	CASLPYGQGTDTQYF	TGTGCCAGCCTACCCTATGGCCAGGGGACAGATACGCAGTATTTT
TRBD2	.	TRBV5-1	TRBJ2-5	CASSLGSGGPSQETQYF	TGCGCCAGCAGCTTGGGTAGCGGGGGACCATCCCAAGAGACCCAGTACTTC
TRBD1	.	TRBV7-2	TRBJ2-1	CASSLWSTQGAKEQFF	TGTGCCAGCAGCTTATGGTCCACCCAGGGGGCAAAGGAGCAGTTCTTC
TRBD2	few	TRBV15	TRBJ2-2	CATSRGRGGTGELFF	TGTGCCACCAGCAGAGGACGGGGGGGAACCGGGGAGCTGTTTTTT
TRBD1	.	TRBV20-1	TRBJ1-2	CSAFDRGGGYTF	TGCAGTGCTTTTGACAGGGGTGGCGGCTACACCTTC
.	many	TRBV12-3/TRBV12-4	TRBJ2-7	CASSLSAGTTREQYF	TGTGCCAGCAGTTTATCGGCAGGGACCACCCGGGAGCAGTACTTC
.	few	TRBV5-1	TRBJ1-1	CASSPLGPKNTEAFF	TGCGCCAGCAGCCCCCTGGGACCGAAGAACACTGAAGCTTTCTTT
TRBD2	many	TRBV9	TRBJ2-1	CASSSGLAGSEQFF	TGTGCCAGCAGCTCGGGACTAGCGGGGTCAGAGCAGTTCTTC
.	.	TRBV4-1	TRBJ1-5	CASSQVYLGDQPQHF	TGCGCCAGCAGCCAAGTGTACCTAGGGGACCAGCCCCAGCATTTT
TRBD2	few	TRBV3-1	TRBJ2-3	CASRFRTSGGLDTQYF	TGTGCCAGCAGGTTCAGGACTAGCGGAGGACTTGATACGCAGTATTTT
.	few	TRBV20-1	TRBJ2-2	CSAGTWAPGELFF	TGCAGTGCTGGGACTTGGGCCCCCGGGGAGCTGTTTTTT
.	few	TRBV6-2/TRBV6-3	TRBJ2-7	CASSTGGAYEQYF	TGTGCCAGCAGTACCGGAGGGGCCTACGAGCAGTACTTC